The T cell receptor (beta chain) under discussion was sequenced for a study of shared clonotypes between healthy human individuals. Study in general: Three plates were used per donor for CD4 naive, three for CD4 memory, two for CD8 naive and one for CD8 memory. Findings of the study overall: At large depth, rarefaction still showed sorted-subset sequencing to be incomplete. Donors were few, which limited the genetic and exposure-history diversity represented.

CDR1 is MNHEY, CDR2 SMNVEV, per germline (reference sequence). The CDR3 is 16 residues long. The V gene end was trimmed by 6 bases and the J gene end by 2 bases; junction bases not matched to a gene: 10. Profiling relied on immunoSEQ multiplex PCR, and the TCRdb table lists in-frame clones only, not all of them. The top ten clones hold roughly 1.7% of a sample with about 2.1 million clones, about 93% of them seen once. The table lists this clone with a count of one. Its antigen is currently unknown. Naive CD8 cells lacked CD45RO, underwent positive selection for CCR7 and left out terminally differentiated effector memory CD45RA+ cells.

The sequencing input was naive CD8+ T cells from PBMCs. The rearrangement uses TRBV27 and TRBJ2-7; 10 bases align to TRBD2. This receptor was identified in a man younger than 35 in good health. Some clones in this sample may be carry-over from other donors' samples. CDR3 sequence reads: CASRPPLAGHPYEQYF. DNA of the CDR3: TGTGCCAGCAGACCCCCACTAGCGGGGCACCCCTACGAGCAGTACTTC.